This is a list of T cell receptor beta chains from one sample in a study of shared clonotypes between healthy human individuals. Assay used: immunoSEQ multiplex PCR; TCRdb lists only in-frame clones, some missing. This table has about a million clones, 76% appearing once. Material for sequencing was memory CD4+ T cells sorted from blood. The receptors shown here come from a man younger than 35 in good health. CDR3s include the opening cysteine and the closing phenylalanine or tryptophan. The D gene is left open where the match is weak. Some rows have no size entry. The others give once, few or many, or a class for an expanded clone.

J | V | size | D | CDR3 | DNA
TRBJ2-3 | TRBV5-4 | . | TRBD2 | CATHRTSEVRDTQYF | TGTGCGACCCACCGGACTAGCGAGGTTCGCGATACGCAGTATTTT
TRBJ2-7 | TRBV2 | . | . | CASSRGRGYEQYF | TGTGCCAGCAGTCGAGGCAGGGGATACGAGCAGTACTTC
TRBJ1-1 | TRBV11-2 | . | TRBD1 | CASSPRQGLNTEAFF | TGTGCCAGCAGCCCTCGACAGGGCTTGAACACTGAAGCTTTCTTT
TRBJ1-1 | TRBV6-5 | once | . | CASSYSRSSRLTEAFF | TGTGCCAGCAGTTACTCACGGTCCTCAAGGCTGACTGAAGCTTTCTTT
TRBJ2-3 | TRBV10-3 | . | TRBD1 | CAISQTGEHTDTQYF | TGTGCCATCAGCCAGACAGGGGAACACACAGATACGCAGTATTTT
TRBJ2-1 | TRBV11-2 | . | . | CASSFSAYNEQFF | TGTGCCAGCAGCTTTTCCGCCTACAATGAGCAGTTCTTC
TRBJ2-5 | TRBV10-3 | few | . | CAISESSETQYF | TGTGCCATCAGTGAGTCGAGTGAGACCCAGTACTTC
TRBJ1-3 | TRBV19 | once | . | CASSTTGSQYSGNTIYF | TGTGCCAGTAGTACCACAGGGTCTCAGTACTCTGGAAACACCATATATTTT
TRBJ1-5 | TRBV5-1 | few | TRBD1 | CASRPDREGQPQHF | TGCGCCAGCAGACCGGACAGGGAAGGTCAGCCCCAGCATTTT
TRBJ2-5 | TRBV5-4 | . | TRBD2 | CASSLKTSGKETQYF | TGTGCCAGCAGCCTTAAGACTAGCGGGAAAGAGACCCAGTACTTC
TRBJ2-3 | TRBV15 | . | TRBD2 | CATSRLAGGRSTDTQYF | TGTGCCACCAGCAGGCTAGCGGGGGGCCGTAGCACAGATACGCAGTATTTT
TRBJ1-5 | TRBV9 | . | TRBD1 | CASSKGTVNQPQHF | TGTGCCAGCAGCAAAGGGACAGTCAATCAGCCCCAGCATTTT
TRBJ1-1 | TRBV6-5 | few | . | CAAGTEAFF | TGTGCCGCCGGGACTGAAGCTTTCTTT
TRBJ2-7 | TRBV6-4 | . | . | CASKGDIYEQYF | TGTGCCAGCAAGGGGGATATCTACGAGCAGTACTTC
TRBJ2-1 | TRBV4-1 | . | . | CASSQEGGRDEQFF | TGCGCCAGCAGCCAAGAGGGAGGTCGCGATGAGCAGTTCTTC
TRBJ1-6 | TRBV4-1 | few | TRBD1 | CASSQDLGQGRNSPLHF | TGCGCCAGCAGCCAAGATTTGGGACAGGGGAGGAATTCACCCCTCCACTTT
TRBJ1-5 | TRBV2 | . | . | CASTRTEGSNQPQHF | TGTGCCAGCACCCGGACAGAGGGGAGCAATCAGCCCCAGCATTTT
TRBJ1-4 | TRBV6-1 | . | . | CASSPTGQGEKLFF | TGTGCCAGCAGTCCAACAGGGCAGGGGGAAAAACTGTTTTTT
TRBJ2-5 | TRBV18 | once | TRBD1 | CASSPSQGETQYF | TGTGCCAGCTCACCATCACAGGGGGAGACCCAGTACTTC
TRBJ1-2 | TRBV4-3 | . | . | CASSQERGSYGYTF | TGCGCCAGCAGCCAAGAGAGGGGTTCCTATGGCTACACCTTC
TRBJ2-5 | TRBV2 | few | . | CASGRQEETQYF | TGTGCCAGCGGTCGACAGGAAGAGACCCAGTACTTC
TRBJ2-7 | TRBV7-2 | . | . | CASSLVAGSNNSYEQYF | TGTGCCAGCAGCTTAGTGGCAGGATCAAATAACTCCTACGAGCAGTACTTC
TRBJ1-1 | TRBV18 | . | . | CASSPRNIAGTVNTEAFF | TGTGCCAGCTCACCACGGAATATCGCCGGGACGGTGAACACTGAAGCTTTCTTT
TRBJ1-6 | TRBV19 | . | . | CASSIVGQNNSPLHF | TGTGCCAGTAGTATTGTGGGACAAAATAATTCACCCCTCCACTTT
TRBJ1-2 | TRBV19 | . | . | CASSSRYGYTF | TGTGCCAGTAGTAGCCGCTATGGCTACACCTTC
TRBJ2-1 | TRBV27 | . | . | CASSLSSAGVNEQFF | TGTGCCAGCAGTTTATCGAGCGCAGGGGTCAATGAGCAGTTCTTC
TRBJ2-2 | TRBV5-1 | . | . | CASSLDRGGSGELFF | TGCGCCAGCAGCTTGGACAGGGGAGGGTCCGGGGAGCTGTTTTTT
TRBJ2-7 | TRBV5-1 | . | . | CASSLVGYEQYF | TGCGCCAGCAGCTTGGTCGGTTACGAGCAGTACTTC
TRBJ1-2 | TRBV28 | . | . | CASSPRMGGYTF | TGTGCCAGCAGTCCGCGGATGGGTGGCTACACCTTC
TRBJ1-2 | TRBV7-2 | . | TRBD1 | CASSSERDRGYGYTF | TGTGCCAGCAGCTCAGAAAGGGACAGGGGGTATGGCTACACCTTC
TRBJ2-4 | TRBV5-1 | . | . | CASSLAPSLNLAKNIQYF | TGCGCCAGCAGCTTGGCCCCCAGCCTTAATCTAGCCAAAAACATTCAGTACTTC
TRBJ2-3 | TRBV5-1 | once | . | CASRQNTDTQYF | TGCGCCAGCAGGCAAAACACAGATACGCAGTATTTT
TRBJ2-3 | TRBV5-6 | . | . | CASSLARAPTDTQYF | TGTGCCAGCAGCTTGGCCCGGGCCCCCACAGATACGCAGTATTTT
TRBJ1-2 | TRBV7-2 | few | . | CASSPGAGPDGYTF | TGTGCCAGCAGCCCGGGGGCCGGGCCCGATGGCTACACCTTC
TRBJ1-5 | TRBV7-2 | . | TRBD1 | CASSGRQGQPQHF | TGTGCCAGCAGCGGCCGACAGGGTCAGCCCCAGCATTTT
TRBJ1-1 | TRBV7-9 | . | . | CASSKEVNTEAFF | TGTGCCAGCAGCAAGGAGGTGAACACTGAAGCTTTCTTT
TRBJ2-7 | TRBV25-1 | . | . | CASQMTGGVEQYF | TGTGCCAGCCAGATGACGGGGGGCGTCGAGCAGTACTTC
TRBJ2-6 | TRBV30 | . | TRBD1 | CASSGGPGANVLTF | TGTGCCTCCTCAGGGGGACCTGGGGCCAACGTCCTGACTTTC
TRBJ2-7 | TRBV6-1 | few | TRBD1 | CASRPDRGRGYEQYF | TGTGCCAGCAGACCAGACAGGGGGAGAGGCTACGAGCAGTACTTC
TRBJ2-2 | TRBV15 | . | . | CATTGTQNTGELFF | TGTGCCACCACCGGGACACAGAACACCGGGGAGCTGTTTTTT